What follows are 23 T cell receptor beta chains derived from one specimen sequenced in a study of shared clonotypes between healthy human individuals. Data came from immunoSEQ multiplex PCR; TCRdb stores just in-frame clones and leaves some out. The sample carries 2 million to 2.5 million clones, 90% to 96% recorded once. Sequencing was performed on naive CD4+ T cells sorted from blood. Sample subset: CD45RA+ positively selected. These receptors came from a man between 18 and 29 years old in good health.

The chain links TRBV10-3 to TRBJ2-3; 12 positions agree with TRBD2. The CDR3 sequence is 18 residues long. CDR1 and CDR2 (germline): ENHRY, SYGVKD. J gave up 2 bases and V 2 bases, and 8 bases lay outside the gene matches. CDR3 sequence: CAISEVLAGGPYTDTQYF. CDR3 DNA: TGTGCCATCAGTGAGGTTCTAGCGGGAGGGCCGTACACAGATACGCAGTATTTT.

The DNA for the CDR3 is TGCGCCAGCAGCTTGTTTGACGTTGGCTGGGTACGCGAGCAGTACTTC. The encoded protein is CASSLFDVGWVREQYF. The chain joins TRBV5-1 to TRBJ2-7; no clear D. The CDR3 is 16 amino acids. Deletions cut 1 base from V and 6 bases from J, with 20 bases between. CDR1 and CDR2 (germline): SGHRS, YFSETQ. The whole variable domain, remainder taken from reference TRBV5-1 and TRBJ2-7, is KAGVTQTPRYLIKTRGQQVTLSCSPISGHRSVSWYQQTPGQGLQFLFEYFSETQRNKGNFPGRFSGRQFSNSRSEMNVSTLELGDSALYLCASSLFDVGWVREQYFGPGTRLTVT.

The chain uses TRBV5-1 and TRBJ2-7, with D unclear. Germline V gives CDR1 SGHRS, CDR2 YFSETQ. The CDR3 is 12 residues long. V shed 4 bases and J shed 3 bases, with 8 bases lying between them. The DNA of the CDR3 is TGCGCCAGCAGCACCAATCGCTACGAGCAGTACTTC. Translated, it gives CASSTNRYEQYF.

This clone has just one count. This chain links TRBV6-1 with TRBJ2-7; 7 positions agree with TRBD2. In germline, CDR1 is MNHNS, CDR2 SASEGT. The CDR3 is made up of 13 amino acids. V was clipped by 8 bases and J by 1 base; unmatched bases: 5. The chain's CDR3 is CASFLGGSYEQYF. The CDR3 bases are TGTGCCAGCTTCCTCGGGGGGTCCTACGAGCAGTACTTC.

V and J are TRBV11-2 and TRBJ2-7, with D tentatively TRBD1 (5 bases). CDR1 is SGHAT, CDR2 FQNNGV, per germline. The CDR3 loop spans 14 amino acids. With 0 bases removed from V and 5 bases from J, the gap between germline ends came to 11 bases. The CDR3 loop is CASSLERQSHEQYF. In DNA form, the CDR3 reads TGTGCCAGCAGCTTAGAGAGACAGAGCCACGAGCAGTACTTC. The full variable domain, completed using reference TRBV11-2 and TRBJ2-7, is EAGVAQSPRYKIIEKRQSVAFWCNPISGHATLYWYQQILGQGPKLLIQFQNNGVVDDSQLPKDRFSAERLKGVDSTLKIQPAKLEDSAVYLCASSLERQSHEQYFGPGTRLTVT.

The chain couples TRBV5-1 to TRBJ2-7; D tentatively fits TRBD1 or TRBD2 (5 bases each). The ends were cut back, 2 bases at V and 6 bases at J, with 18 bases in the middle. This CDR3 has 15 amino acids. The germline V gene encodes CDR1 SGHRS and CDR2 YFSETQ. The CDR3 region is CASSLGTLQAGEQYF. In nucleotides, the CDR3 is TGCGCCAGCAGCTTAGGGACCCTCCAGGCGGGCGAGCAGTACTTC.

The V gene is TRBV6-5, the J gene TRBJ2-7; 8 nucleotides match TRBD1. This CDR3 has 15 amino acids. Trimming took 5 bases from V and 3 from J; bases not matched to a gene: 9. Germline V CDR1 and CDR2: MNHEY, SVGAGI. DNA for the CDR3: TGTGCCAGCAGTGCTTCGATGACAGGGGTCTACGAGCAGTACTTC. As protein: CASSASMTGVYEQYF.

The V gene is TRBV5-4, the J gene TRBJ2-2; no clear D gene. The V end lost 5 bases, the J end lost 4 bases, and 9 bases lay between the germline ends. Germline CDR1 and CDR2: SGHNT and YYREEE (reference sequence). The CDR3 is 13 amino acids. DNA of the CDR3: TGTGCCAGCAGGACGGTGGCCACCGGGGAGCTGTTTTTT. This codes for CASRTVATGELFF.

This rearrangement joins TRBV5-3 to TRBJ2-7; possibly TRBD2 for D (6 bases). TRBV5-3 is flagged as an ORF with uncertain function. The CDR3 contains 18 residues. V was trimmed by 5 bases and J by 6 bases, leaving 30 bases between them. The CDR3 bases are TGTGCCAGAAGTCGAAATATAGTCCGGGACTTTAAAGGTCGCGAGCAGTACTTC. Translated: CARSRNIVRDFKGREQYF.

This chain connects TRBV30 to TRBJ2-5; D possibly corresponds to TRBD2 (6 bases). With 2 bases removed from V and 4 bases from J, the gap between germline ends came to 14 bases. This CDR3 region has 14 residues. In germline, CDR1 is GTSNPN, CDR2 SVGIG (reference sequence). The CDR3 region has the DNA TGTGCCTGGAGTCCCGGCGGGGCCCCAGAGACCCAGTACTTC. Its translation: CAWSPGGAPETQYF.

This sequence joins TRBV6-5 and TRBJ1-4, with unresolved D. The CDR3 extends over 13 amino acids. The ends were cut back, 0 bases at V and 4 bases at J, with 3 bases in the middle. Germline V gene data show CDR1 as MNHEY and CDR2 as SVGAGI. CDR3 in DNA: TGTGCCAGCAGTTACTCGCGTAATGAAAAACTGTTTTTT. Its translation is CASSYSRNEKLFF.

V usage is TRBV28 and J usage is TRBJ2-2, with 9 bases aligning to TRBD1. The CDR3 sequence is 15 residues long. V trimming: 6 bases; J trimming: 5 bases; junction bases outside the gene matches: 7. Germline V lookup: CDR1 MDHEN, CDR2 SYDVKM. This CDR3 is CASRSRQGGTGELFF. The CDR3 DNA reads as TGTGCCAGCAGGAGTCGACAGGGGGGTACCGGGGAGCTGTTTTTT. Complete variable domain (other parts from reference TRBV28 and TRBJ2-2): DVKVTQSSRYLVKRTGEKVFLECVQDMDHENMFWYRQDPGLGLRLIYFSYDVKMKEKGDIPEGYSVSREKKERFSLILESASTNQTSMYLCASRSRQGGTGELFFGEGSRLTVL.

This clone was detected only once. This specimen includes other DNA sequences encoding the same CDR3. The V and J genes are TRBV6-5 and TRBJ1-2; 9 positions agree with TRBD1. The CDR3 extends over 14 amino acids. The J segment lost 0 bases and the V segment lost 5 bases, leaving 1 base of the junction unmatched. CDR1 and CDR2 (germline): MNHEY, SVGAGI. The CDR3 region has the DNA TGTGCCAGCAGTAGGACAGGGGCTAACTATGGCTACACCTTC. Its protein product is CASSRTGANYGYTF.

The chain carries TRBV7-9 and TRBJ2-7; tentative D call: TRBD2 (5 bases). Between the trimmed V and J ends, which lost 5 bases and 4 bases, there was a span of 12 bases. CDR1 and CDR2 from the germline V gene are SEHNR and FQNEAQ (reference sequence). The CDR3 contains 13 residues. CDR3 nucleotide sequence: TGTGCCAGCAGCCGCGGACTGGTTTACGAGCAGTACTTC. Amino acid sequence: CASSRGLVYEQYF.

Points on this clone: At one boundary the junction diverges from the germline segment, which might be a read error. The chain's CDR3 is CSASFLGDSF. CDR3 nucleotide sequence: TGCAGTGCTAGTTTTTTGGGGGATTCGTTC. The chain has TRBV20-1 and TRBJ1-2; maybe TRBD1 (5 bases). Germline loops: CDR1 DFQATT, CDR2 SNEGSKA (reference sequence). This CDR3 spans 10 amino acids.

V gene TRBV7-2 combines with J gene TRBJ2-3; D gene unclear. This CDR3 contains 16 residues. Germline CDR1 is SGHTA and CDR2 is FQGNSA. Trimming took off 2 bases at V and 4 bases at J, with 16 bases between the two ends. The CDR3 nucleotides read TGTGCCAGCAGCTTAAGGCTTACGGGCCGGGCAGATACGCAGTATTTT. Residues: CASSLRLTGRADTQYF.

The chain employs TRBV7-6 and TRBJ2-1, with D unresolved. There are 14 residues in the CDR3. Between the trimmed V and J ends, which lost 5 bases and 8 bases, there was a span of 16 bases. Germline V gene data show CDR1 as SGHVS and CDR2 as FNYEAQ. The CDR3 nucleotides are TGTGCCAGCAGCGACGGTAGTAAGGGTTATGAGCAGTTCTTC. It encodes CASSDGSKGYEQFF.

The gene calls are TRBV4-2 and TRBJ2-7; 9 nucleotides agree with TRBD1. CDR1 LGHNA and CDR2 YNFKEQ come from the germline V gene. The CDR3 runs to 14 residues. The V and J ends lost 6 bases and 5 bases, in that order; junction bases with no gene match: 8. Written as DNA, the CDR3 is TGTGCCAGCAGACAGGGGGCGGGCTTCAACGAGCAGTACTTC. Protein sequence: CASRQGAGFNEQYF.

The chain carries TRBV5-4 and TRBJ1-2; no firm D call. Germline V gives CDR1 SGHNT, CDR2 YYREEE (reference sequence). The length of the CDR3 is 15 residues. V gave up 0 bases and J gave up 4 bases, with 13 bases separating them. The CDR3 sequence is CASSLEGTQTYGYTF. The CDR3 DNA sequence: TGTGCCAGCAGCTTGGAAGGCACCCAAACCTATGGCTACACCTTC.

CDR3 region: CASSSYIAGANGELFF. DNA of the CDR3: TGTGCCAGCAGCTCCTATATAGCGGGAGCGAACGGGGAGCTGTTTTTT. This rearrangement joins TRBV7-2 to TRBJ2-2; TRBD2 agrees at 9 bases. Trimming took 4 bases from V and 7 from J; bases not matched to a gene: 10. The CDR3 covers 16 residues. Germline V lookup: CDR1 SGHTA, CDR2 FQGNSA. Based on the CDR3 plus reference TRBV7-2 and TRBJ2-2, the full variable domain is GAGVSQSPSNKVTEKGKDVELRCDPISGHTALYWYRQSLGQGLEFLIYFQGNSAPDKSGLPSDRFSAERTGGSVSTLTIQRTQQEDSAVYLCASSSYIAGANGELFFGEGSRLTVL.

The genes are TRBV15 and TRBJ2-6, with D tentatively TRBD1 (5 bases). The V end lost 0 bases, the J end lost 0 bases, and 12 bases lay between the germline ends. Germline assignment: CDR1 LNHNV and CDR2 YYDKDF (reference sequence). The CDR3 totals 18 residues. The chain's CDR3 is CATSREGQTVSGANVLTF. The DNA of the CDR3 is TGTGCCACCAGCAGAGAAGGACAAACCGTCTCTGGGGCCAACGTCCTGACTTTC.

The V gene is TRBV5-4, the J gene TRBJ2-5; perhaps TRBD2 as D (6 bases). The germline V gene has CDR1 SGHNT and CDR2 YYREEE (reference sequence). The CDR3 length is 13 residues. V lost 4 bases, J lost 5 bases, and 12 bases lay in between. The CDR3 sequence is CASSGTPRETQYF. The CDR3 bases are TGTGCCAGCAGCGGGACTCCACGGGAGACCCAGTACTTC. Based on the CDR3 plus reference TRBV5-4 and TRBJ2-5, the full variable domain is ETGVTQSPTHLIKTRGQQVTLRCSSQSGHNTVSWYQQALGQGPQFIFQYYREEENGRGNFPPRFSGLQFPNYSSELNVNALELDDSALYLCASSGTPRETQYFGPGTRLLVL.

V and J are TRBV28 and TRBJ1-2, with D unresolved. This CDR3 is built from 12 residues. The germline V gene has CDR1 MDHEN and CDR2 SYDVKM. V was pared by 2 bases and J by 8 bases, with 9 bases between. The chain's CDR3 is CASSLPQTGYTF. The CDR3 DNA follows: TGTGCCAGCAGTTTACCTCAGACAGGCTACACCTTC.